The subject of this entry is one TCR beta chain. Libraries were prepared by immunoSEQ multiplex PCR; TCRdb keeps only in-frame clonotypes and omits some of them. The sample lists about 26,000 clones, approximately 89% occurring once. Germline values: CDR1 SGHKS, CDR2 YYEKEE (reference sequence). The CDR3 runs 11 residues. V lost 2 bases, J lost 5 bases, and 4 bases lay in between. The entry originates in a study of T cell changes during pregnancy in multiple sclerosis. The sequence came from a female donor with multiple sclerosis, enrolled in a pregnancy study. Source: CD8+ T cells from peripheral blood mononuclear cells, taken in the second trimester of pregnancy. The chain has TRBV5-5 and TRBJ2-5; no definite D call. CDR3 nucleotide sequence: TGTGCCAGCAGCTTCTTCGAGACCCAGTACTTC. Translated: CASSFFETQYF.